One and the same sample provided the 13 T cell receptor beta chains below, sequenced in a study of identical twins. TCRdb independently ran MiXCR on the 5' RACE reads; one entry per CDR3 protein. This repertoire shows 450,000 to 600,000 distinct CDR3 sequences, about a fifth found once; its top ten account for approximately 0.49%. These same data were also listed under a study on yellow fever vaccine responses in identical twins.

What was sequenced was CD4+ T cells sorted from blood. Every receptor here comes from a woman younger than 35 in good health.

A few counts support this clonotype. The rearrangement links TRBV28 to TRBJ2-1, with unresolved D. V was cut by 7 bases and J by 1 base, with 17 bases left in between. CDR1 is MDHEN and CDR2 is SYDVKM in the germline V gene. The CDR3 has 16 amino acids. The CDR3 sequence: CASTPPDPTSYNEQFF. The CDR3 nucleotides are TGTGCCAGCACCCCCCCCGACCCCACGTCCTACAATGAGCAGTTCTTC.

The chain joins TRBV24-1 to TRBJ2-3, with D maybe TRBD1 (5 bases). Germline V lookup: CDR1 KGHDR, CDR2 SFDVKD. Between the trimmed V and J ends, which lost 0 bases and 0 bases, there was a span of 9 bases. The CDR3 is 16 amino acids. CDR3 protein: CATSDLGAGSTDTQYF. DNA of the CDR3: TGTGCCACCAGTGATTTGGGGGCAGGGAGCACAGATACGCAGTATTTT.

This clonotype was detected a few times. V is TRBV12-3 or TRBV12-4 and J is TRBJ2-1; D is possibly TRBD1 or TRBD2 (7 bases each). Trimming pared 1 base from V and 9 bases from J, leaving 19 bases between. There are 16 residues in the CDR3. CDR3 coding DNA: TGTGCCAGCAGTTTAGACGGCAGGGGGGGCTTTGGTGAGCAGTTCTTC. It is translated as CASSLDGRGGFGEQFF.

This rearrangement joins TRBV28 to TRBJ2-3, with D unresolved. The germline V gene has CDR1 MDHEN and CDR2 SYDVKM. The CDR3 runs to 15 residues. The V end lost 6 bases, the J end lost 2 bases, and 15 bases lay between the germline ends. The CDR3 bases are TGTGCCAGCAGCCCAGTCCAGCTCTCCACAGATACGCAGTATTTT. Translating gives CASSPVQLSTDTQYF.

Only a few counts were recorded for this clonotype. The genes are TRBV7-3 and TRBJ2-7, with 15 bases matching TRBD2. The V gene's germline CDR1 is SGHTA and CDR2 FQGTGA. This CDR3 has 16 residues. V was pared by 5 bases and J by 5 bases, with 7 bases of the junction left unmatched. CDR3 nucleotides: TGTGCCAGCAGCGGGACTAGCGGGAGGAGTTTCCACGAGCAGTACTTC. As protein: CASSGTSGRSFHEQYF. The full variable domain, with the rest looked up from reference TRBV7-3 and TRBJ2-7, is GAGVSQTPSNKVTEKGKYVELRCDPISGHTALYWYRQSLGQGPEFLIYFQGTGAADDSGLPNDRFFAVRPEGSVSTLKIQRTERGDSAVYLCASSGTSGRSFHEQYFGPGTRLTVT.

This clonotype has a handful of counts. The chain joins TRBV4-1 to TRBJ2-1; 9 bases are a match to TRBD2. V dropped 6 bases and J dropped 7; count of bases not matched to a gene: 16. The CDR3 is made up of 17 amino acids. The germline V gene has CDR1 MGHRA and CDR2 YSYEKL. As DNA, the CDR3 is TGCGCCAGCAGTCCCCCAGCGGGGGGAGGGCCCCTTAATGAGCAGTTCTTC. Amino acids: CASSPPAGGGPLNEQFF.

The J gene is TRBJ2-1, the V gene TRBV12-3 or TRBV12-4; perhaps TRBD2 as D (5 bases). The CDR3 spans 14 residues. Trimming took 5 bases from V and 1 from J, leaving 9 bases between them. The CDR3 spells CASSDYASYNEQFF. In DNA, the CDR3 is TGTGCCAGCAGTGACTACGCGTCCTACAATGAGCAGTTCTTC.

The chain employs TRBV18 and TRBJ2-2; D not certain. The germline V gene encodes CDR1 KGHSH and CDR2 LQKENI. The CDR3 sequence is 12 residues long. Trimming took 8 bases from V and 7 from J, leaving 11 bases between them. In nucleotides, the CDR3 is TGTGCCAGCCATCGGGCCGGCGGGGAGCTGTTTTTT. Amino acids: CASHRAGGELFF.

This clonotype was counted many times. The CDR3 here is CASTLRGVANTGELFF. The CDR3 DNA follows: TGCGCCAGCACCCTTCGAGGTGTTGCGAACACCGGGGAGCTGTTTTTT. V is TRBV5-1 and J is TRBJ2-2; D unclear. V gave up 6 bases and J gave up 0 bases, with 15 bases separating them. Germline CDR1 is SGHRS and CDR2 is YFSETQ. This CDR3 has 16 residues. Filled out from reference TRBV5-1 and TRBJ2-2, the complete variable domain reads KAGVTQTPRYLIKTRGQQVTLSCSPISGHRSVSWYQQTPGQGLQFLFEYFSETQRNKGNFPGRFSGRQFSNSRSEMNVSTLELGDSALYLCASTLRGVANTGELFFGEGSRLTVL.

This clonotype was detected only a few times. The V and J genes are TRBV6-1 and TRBJ1-5; D is unresolved. Germline CDR1 MNHNS, CDR2 SASEGT. The CDR3 is 13 amino acids. Trimming took 7 bases from V and 3 from J, leaving 10 bases between them. The DNA of the CDR3 is TGTGCCAGCATAGGCCAGAACAATCAGCCCCAGCATTTT. Amino acid sequence: CASIGQNNQPQHF.

V usage is TRBV27 and J usage is TRBJ2-7, with 10 bases matching TRBD1. The CDR3 spans 15 residues. V was clipped by 4 bases and J by 5 bases; unmatched bases: 8. Germline V gene lookup returns CDR1 MNHEY and CDR2 SMNVEV (reference sequence). CDR3 loop: CASSSEGQGLNEQYF. The CDR3 DNA follows: TGTGCCAGCAGTTCAGAGGGACAGGGGTTAAACGAGCAGTACTTC.

The rearrangement links TRBV7-6 to TRBJ2-2; D assignment may be TRBD1 or TRBD2 (5 bases each). In germline, CDR1 is SGHVS, CDR2 FNYEAQ. The CDR3 sequence is 15 residues long. Deletions cut 4 bases from V and 5 bases from J, with 14 bases between. CDR3 in amino acids: CASSSGTLSTGELFF. CDR3 in DNA: TGTGCCAGCAGCTCAGGGACCTTGAGTACCGGGGAGCTGTTTTTT.

The V and J genes are TRBV7-3 and TRBJ2-1; maybe TRBD2 (5 bases). Germline V gives CDR1 SGHTA, CDR2 FQGTGA. CDR3 size: 17 residues. V was trimmed by 1 base and J by 8 bases, leaving 21 bases between them. This chain's CDR3 is CASSLMGMSGNVDEQFF. The CDR3 bases are TGTGCCAGCAGCTTAATGGGCATGTCGGGAAACGTAGATGAGCAGTTCTTC.